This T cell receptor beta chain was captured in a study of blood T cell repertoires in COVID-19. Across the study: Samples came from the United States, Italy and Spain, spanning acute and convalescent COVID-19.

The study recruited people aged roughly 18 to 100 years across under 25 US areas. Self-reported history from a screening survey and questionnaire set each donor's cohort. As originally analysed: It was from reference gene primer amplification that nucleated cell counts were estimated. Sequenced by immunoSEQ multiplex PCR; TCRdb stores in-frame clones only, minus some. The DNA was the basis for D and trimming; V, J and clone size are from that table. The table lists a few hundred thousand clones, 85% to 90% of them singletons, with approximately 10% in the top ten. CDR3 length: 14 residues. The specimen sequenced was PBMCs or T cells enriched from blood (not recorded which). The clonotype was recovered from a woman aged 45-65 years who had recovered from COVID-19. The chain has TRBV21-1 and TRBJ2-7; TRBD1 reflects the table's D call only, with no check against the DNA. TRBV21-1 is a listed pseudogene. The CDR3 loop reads CASSNSDNSYEQYF. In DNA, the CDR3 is TGTGCCAGCAGCAACTCGGACAACTCCTACGAGCAGTACTTC.